One sample yielded the 2 T cell receptor beta chains listed below, sequenced in a study of shared clonotypes between healthy human individuals. The data were produced by immunoSEQ multiplex PCR, yet TCRdb's version contains in-frame clones alone and is incomplete. Of some 2.4 million clones listed, 93% were seen once; the top ten hold 0.36%. Sequencing was performed on naive CD4+ T cells from PBMCs. Subset of the sample: CD45RA+ positively selected. These TCRs come from a man between 18 and 35 years old in good health. Some clones in this sample may be carry-over from other donors' samples.

The chain links TRBV19 to TRBJ2-5; the match to TRBD1 covers 9 bases. Per germline, CDR1 LNHDA and CDR2 SQIVND (reference sequence). V trimming: 6 bases; J trimming: 1 base; junction bases outside the gene matches: 9. The CDR3 has 16 amino acids. The CDR3 DNA reads TGTGCCAGTAGCCTAACCGGGACAGGGTTCCAAGAGACCCAGTACTTC. The encoded protein is CASSLTGTGFQETQYF.

This rearrangement joins TRBV18 to TRBJ2-4; possible D gene TRBD2, 5 bases. The V and J ends lost 0 bases and 2 bases respectively, with 8 bases between them. Germline lookup yields CDR1 KGHSH and CDR2 LQKENI. The CDR3 covers 15 residues. In nucleotides, the CDR3 is TGTGCCAGCTCACCACCTAGCGACCCCAAAAACATTCAGTACTTC. Its translation is CASSPPSDPKNIQYF.